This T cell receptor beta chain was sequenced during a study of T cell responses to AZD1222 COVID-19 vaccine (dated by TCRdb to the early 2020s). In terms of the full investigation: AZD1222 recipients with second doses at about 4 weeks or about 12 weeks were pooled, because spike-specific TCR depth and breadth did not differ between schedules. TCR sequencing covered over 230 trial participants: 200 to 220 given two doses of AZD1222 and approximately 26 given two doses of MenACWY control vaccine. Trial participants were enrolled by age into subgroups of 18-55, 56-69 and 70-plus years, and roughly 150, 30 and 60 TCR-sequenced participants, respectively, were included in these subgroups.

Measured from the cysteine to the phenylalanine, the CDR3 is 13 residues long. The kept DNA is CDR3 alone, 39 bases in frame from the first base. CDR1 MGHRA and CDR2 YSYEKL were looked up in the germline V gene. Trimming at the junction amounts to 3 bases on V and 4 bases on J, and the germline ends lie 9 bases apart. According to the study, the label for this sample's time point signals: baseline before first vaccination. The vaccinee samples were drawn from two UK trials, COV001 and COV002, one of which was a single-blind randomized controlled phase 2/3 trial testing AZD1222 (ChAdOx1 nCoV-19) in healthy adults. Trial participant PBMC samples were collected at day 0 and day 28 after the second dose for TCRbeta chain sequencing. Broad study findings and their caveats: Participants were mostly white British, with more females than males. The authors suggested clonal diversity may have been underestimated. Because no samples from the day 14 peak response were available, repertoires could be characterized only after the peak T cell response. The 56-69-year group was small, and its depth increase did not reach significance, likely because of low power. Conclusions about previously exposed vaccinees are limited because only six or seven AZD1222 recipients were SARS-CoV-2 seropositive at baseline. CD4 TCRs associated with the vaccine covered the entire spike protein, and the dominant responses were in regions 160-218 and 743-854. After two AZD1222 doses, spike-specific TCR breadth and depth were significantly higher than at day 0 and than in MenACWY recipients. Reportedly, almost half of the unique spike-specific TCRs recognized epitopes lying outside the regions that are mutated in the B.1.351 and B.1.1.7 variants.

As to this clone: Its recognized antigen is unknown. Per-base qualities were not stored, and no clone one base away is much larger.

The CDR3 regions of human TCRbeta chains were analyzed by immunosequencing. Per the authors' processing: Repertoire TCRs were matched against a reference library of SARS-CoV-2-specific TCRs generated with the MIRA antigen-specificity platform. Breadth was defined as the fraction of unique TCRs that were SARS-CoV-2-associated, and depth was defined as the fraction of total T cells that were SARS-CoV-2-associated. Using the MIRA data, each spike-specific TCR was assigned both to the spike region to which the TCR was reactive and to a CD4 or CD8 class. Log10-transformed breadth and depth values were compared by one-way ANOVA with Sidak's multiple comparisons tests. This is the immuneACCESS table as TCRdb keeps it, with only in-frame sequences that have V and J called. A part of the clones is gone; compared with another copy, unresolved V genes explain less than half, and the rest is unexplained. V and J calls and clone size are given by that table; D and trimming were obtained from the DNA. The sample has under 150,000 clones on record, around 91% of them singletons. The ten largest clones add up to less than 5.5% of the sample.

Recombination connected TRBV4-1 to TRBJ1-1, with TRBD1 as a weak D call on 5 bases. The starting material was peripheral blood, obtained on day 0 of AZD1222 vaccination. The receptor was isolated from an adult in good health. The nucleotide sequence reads TGCGCCAGCAGCCAGGGACGTTTCACTGAAGCTTTCTTT. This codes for CASSQGRFTEAFF.